These 21 T cell receptor beta chains were all obtained from the same sample, sequenced in a study of blood T cell repertoires in COVID-19. Generated by immunoSEQ multiplex PCR, the TCRdb table keeps only in-frame clones and is missing some. The sample has hundreds of thousands of clones; around 82% are singletons. Sequenced input: peripheral blood. These TCRs come from a woman aged 45-59 years with acute or convalescent COVID-19.

V is TRBV28 and J is TRBJ2-7, with a possible D match to TRBD1 (6 bases). V was trimmed by 5 bases and J by 6 bases, leaving 17 bases between them. The CDR3 length is 14 residues. CDR1 and CDR2 from the germline V gene are MDHEN and SYDVKM. The CDR3 reads CASSPRLGAGEQYF. DNA of the CDR3: TGTGCCAGCAGTCCTCGATTGGGGGCGGGCGAGCAGTACTTC.

The gene calls are TRBV6-5 and TRBJ2-1, with 7 bases lining up with TRBD2. Germline assignment: CDR1 MNHEY and CDR2 SVGAGI. CDR3 size: 16 residues. V trimming: 0 bases; J trimming: 3 bases; junction bases outside the gene matches: 5. The CDR3: CASSYSTSSVYNEQFF. The CDR3 nucleotides are TGTGCCAGCAGTTACTCGACTAGCTCGGTCTACAATGAGCAGTTCTTC.

The chain employs TRBV19 and TRBJ2-2, with TRBD1 matching over 7 bases. CDR1 and CDR2 from the germline V gene are LNHDA and SQIVND (reference sequence). The CDR3 runs 15 residues. Trimming removed 5 bases from V and 3 bases from J; junction bases left unmatched: 6. CDR3 residues: CASSALTGYTGELFF. The CDR3 DNA is TGTGCCAGTAGTGCCCTGACAGGGTACACCGGGGAGCTGTTTTTT.

The J gene is TRBJ1-5, the V gene TRBV21-1; TRBD1 is the table's D call, not checked against the DNA. TRBV21-1 is flagged as a pseudogene. CDR3 length: 17 residues. Here the CDR3 reads CASSKVFWTGGIQPQHF. In DNA form, the CDR3 reads TGTGCCAGCAGCAAAGTTTTTTGGACAGGGGGTATTCAGCCCCAGCATTTT.

This clone was recorded a few times. The rearrangement links TRBV19 to TRBJ2-2; 7 bases are shared with TRBD1. The CDR3 runs to 16 residues. Germline loops: CDR1 LNHDA, CDR2 SQIVND (reference sequence). The ends lost 2 bases at V and 0 bases at J; junction bases unmatched: 3. CDR3 sequence (DNA): TGTGCCAGTAGTATATTCGGGACAGCGAACACCGGGGAGCTGTTTTTT. This translates into CASSIFGTANTGELFF. The variable domain in full, with the rest retrieved from reference TRBV19 and TRBJ2-2, is DGGITQSPKYLFRKEGQNVTLSCEQNLNHDAMYWYRQDPGQGLRLIYYSQIVNDFQKGDIAEGYSVSREKKESFPLTVTSAQKNPTAFYLCASSIFGTANTGELFFGEGSRLTVL.

Here the CDR3 reads CASSLARGWTSGRRETQYF. DNA for the CDR3: TGTGCCAGCAGCTTAGCGCGGGGTTGGACTAGCGGGAGGCGAGAGACCCAGTACTTC. The chain uses TRBV7-6 and TRBJ2-5; 14 bases are shared with TRBD2. The CDR3 sequence is 19 residues long. V shed 0 bases, J shed 4 bases, and the junction held 10 bases outside the gene matches. Germline V gene data show CDR1 as SGHVS and CDR2 as FNYEAQ.

This clone was counted only a few times. The rearrangement links TRBV3-1 (or the pseudogene TRBV3-2) to TRBJ1-2; no clear D gene. Germline V lookup: CDR1 LGHDT, CDR2 YNNKEL (reference sequence). V was trimmed by 0 bases and J by 0 bases, leaving 11 bases between them. The length of the CDR3 is 16 residues. CDR3 sequence: CASSQEREFTNYGYTF. In DNA, the CDR3 is TGTGCCAGCAGCCAAGAACGAGAATTTACTAACTATGGCTACACCTTC.

The chain employs TRBV9 and TRBJ2-3, with D possibly being TRBD1 (5 bases). Deletions cut 0 bases from V and 2 bases from J, with 10 bases between. The germline CDR1 and CDR2 sequences are SGDLS and YYNGEE. This CDR3 spans 15 amino acids. The CDR3 nucleotides read TGTGCCAGCAGCGTAGATGGGGCAGTCACAGATACGCAGTATTTT. As protein: CASSVDGAVTDTQYF.

V is TRBV24-1 and J is TRBJ2-3, with unresolved D. CDR1 KGHDR and CDR2 SFDVKD come from the germline V gene. CDR3 size: 14 residues. With 4 bases removed from V and 2 bases from J, the gap between germline ends came to 9 bases. The CDR3 region is CATSEGRSTDTQYF. As DNA, the CDR3 is TGTGCCACCAGTGAGGGCAGATCCACAGATACGCAGTATTTT.

This clone came up once. The V and J genes are TRBV21-1 and TRBJ2-5; the table's TRBD1 call for D was not verified on the DNA. TRBV21-1 is noted as a pseudogene. The CDR3 covers 18 residues. The CDR3 nucleotides read TGTGCCAGCAGCGAATCGGGGGACAGGGCAAATCAATCGGAGACCCAGTACTTC. Amino acids: CASSESGDRANQSETQYF.

The V call is TRBV7-2, the J call TRBJ2-5; 8 bases fit TRBD2. CDR3 size: 15 residues. Germline V gene lookup returns CDR1 SGHTA and CDR2 FQGNSA. Trimming took 5 bases from V and 4 from J; bases not matched to a gene: 9. This chain's CDR3 is CASSIDLAGRETQYF. The CDR3 region has the DNA TGTGCCAGCAGCATAGATTTAGCGGGAAGAGAGACCCAGTACTTC.

V gene TRBV5-1 combines with J gene TRBJ2-6; the D is unclear. There are 13 residues in the CDR3. V shed 1 base and J shed 4 bases, with 3 bases lying between them. CDR1 is SGHRS and CDR2 is YFSETQ in the germline V gene. The CDR3 DNA sequence: TGCGCCAGCAGCTTGCCAGGGGCCAACGTCCTGACTTTC. Its protein is CASSLPGANVLTF.

This chain connects TRBV12-5 to TRBJ1-3; D unresolved. V was cut by 2 bases and J by 1 base, with 3 bases left in between. Germline CDR1 is LGHNT and CDR2 is FRNRAP. The CDR3 consists of 13 residues. DNA for the CDR3: TGTGCTAGTGGTTTGTCTTCTGGAAACACCATATATTTT. As protein: CASGLSSGNTIYF.

The V call is TRBV10-3, the J call TRBJ2-7; D may be TRBD1 (6 bases). Germline loops: CDR1 ENHRY, CDR2 SYGVKD. V gave up 8 bases and J gave up 2 bases, with 10 bases separating them. The CDR3 extends over 12 amino acids. CDR3 region: CAIGGGTYEQYF. CDR3 sequence (DNA): TGTGCCATCGGGGGCGGAACCTACGAGCAGTACTTC.

The chain recombines TRBV4-1 with TRBJ1-1; TRBD1 agrees at 7 bases. The J segment lost 1 base and the V segment lost 0 bases, leaving 2 bases of the junction unmatched. This CDR3 contains 15 residues. Germline-derived CDR1 and CDR2 are MGHRA and YSYEKL. The CDR3, as DNA: TGCGCCAGCAGCCAAGAGGCAGGGGGGAACACTGAAGCTTTCTTT. It is translated as CASSQEAGGNTEAFF.

The chain links TRBV3-1 (or the pseudogene TRBV3-2) to TRBJ2-5; TRBD2 matches at 13 bases. The CDR3 consists of 16 residues. The J segment lost 4 bases and the V segment lost 4 bases, leaving 6 bases of the junction unmatched. Germline CDR1 LGHDT, CDR2 YNNKEL (reference sequence). CDR3 region: CASSPEWTSGGETQYF. The CDR3 region has the DNA TGTGCCAGCAGCCCTGAATGGACTAGCGGGGGAGAGACCCAGTACTTC.

The chain couples TRBV27 to TRBJ2-7; possibly TRBD2 for D (6 bases). There are 15 residues in the CDR3. Per the germline V gene, CDR1 is MNHEY and CDR2 is SMNVEV (reference sequence). Trimming removed 2 bases from V and 4 bases from J, with 15 bases in between. The CDR3 DNA is TGTGCCAGCAGTTTAAGGTGGGGGGACTCGTACGAGCAGTACTTC. This gives the protein CASSLRWGDSYEQYF.

The chain is built from TRBV6-1 and TRBJ2-3; 9 positions agree with TRBD2. Losses at the gene ends were 3 bases for V and 3 bases for J; bases not matched to a gene: 7. Looked up from germline, CDR1 is MNHNS and CDR2 is SASEGT. The CDR3 has 16 residues. As DNA, the CDR3 is TGTGCCAGCAGTGATAGAATAGCGGGAGAGACAGATACGCAGTATTTT. As protein: CASSDRIAGETDTQYF.

The chain is built from TRBV6-5 and TRBJ2-7; 9 bases are shared with TRBD1. The CDR3 runs to 15 residues. Germline V CDR1 and CDR2: MNHEY, SVGAGI. The junction had 8 bases not matched to a gene; V was cut back by 6 bases and J by 2 bases. The CDR3 here is CASSRGTGKTYEQYF. The CDR3 coding sequence is TGTGCCAGCAGCCGAGGGACAGGGAAGACCTACGAGCAGTACTTC.

This clone was observed a handful of times. This chain connects TRBV7-2 to TRBJ2-3; 10 bases agree with TRBD2. The CDR3 covers 14 residues. The germline V gene has CDR1 SGHTA and CDR2 FQGNSA. The V gene end was trimmed by 6 bases and the J gene end by 4 bases; junction bases not matched to a gene: 4. The CDR3 protein is CASREREGPDTQYF. DNA of the CDR3: TGTGCCAGCAGGGAGCGGGAGGGCCCAGATACGCAGTATTTT.

This clone is a singleton in its sample. This sequence joins TRBV19 and TRBJ1-3; the match to TRBD1 covers 7 bases. CDR1 and CDR2 from the germline V gene are LNHDA and SQIVND (reference sequence). The CDR3 contains 18 residues. Germline trimming cut 7 bases from V and 0 bases from J; bases unmatched to any gene: 15. The CDR3 protein is CASKRDSRTTNSGNTIYF. In DNA, the CDR3 is TGTGCCAGTAAAAGGGACAGCCGAACCACCAACTCTGGAAACACCATATATTTT.